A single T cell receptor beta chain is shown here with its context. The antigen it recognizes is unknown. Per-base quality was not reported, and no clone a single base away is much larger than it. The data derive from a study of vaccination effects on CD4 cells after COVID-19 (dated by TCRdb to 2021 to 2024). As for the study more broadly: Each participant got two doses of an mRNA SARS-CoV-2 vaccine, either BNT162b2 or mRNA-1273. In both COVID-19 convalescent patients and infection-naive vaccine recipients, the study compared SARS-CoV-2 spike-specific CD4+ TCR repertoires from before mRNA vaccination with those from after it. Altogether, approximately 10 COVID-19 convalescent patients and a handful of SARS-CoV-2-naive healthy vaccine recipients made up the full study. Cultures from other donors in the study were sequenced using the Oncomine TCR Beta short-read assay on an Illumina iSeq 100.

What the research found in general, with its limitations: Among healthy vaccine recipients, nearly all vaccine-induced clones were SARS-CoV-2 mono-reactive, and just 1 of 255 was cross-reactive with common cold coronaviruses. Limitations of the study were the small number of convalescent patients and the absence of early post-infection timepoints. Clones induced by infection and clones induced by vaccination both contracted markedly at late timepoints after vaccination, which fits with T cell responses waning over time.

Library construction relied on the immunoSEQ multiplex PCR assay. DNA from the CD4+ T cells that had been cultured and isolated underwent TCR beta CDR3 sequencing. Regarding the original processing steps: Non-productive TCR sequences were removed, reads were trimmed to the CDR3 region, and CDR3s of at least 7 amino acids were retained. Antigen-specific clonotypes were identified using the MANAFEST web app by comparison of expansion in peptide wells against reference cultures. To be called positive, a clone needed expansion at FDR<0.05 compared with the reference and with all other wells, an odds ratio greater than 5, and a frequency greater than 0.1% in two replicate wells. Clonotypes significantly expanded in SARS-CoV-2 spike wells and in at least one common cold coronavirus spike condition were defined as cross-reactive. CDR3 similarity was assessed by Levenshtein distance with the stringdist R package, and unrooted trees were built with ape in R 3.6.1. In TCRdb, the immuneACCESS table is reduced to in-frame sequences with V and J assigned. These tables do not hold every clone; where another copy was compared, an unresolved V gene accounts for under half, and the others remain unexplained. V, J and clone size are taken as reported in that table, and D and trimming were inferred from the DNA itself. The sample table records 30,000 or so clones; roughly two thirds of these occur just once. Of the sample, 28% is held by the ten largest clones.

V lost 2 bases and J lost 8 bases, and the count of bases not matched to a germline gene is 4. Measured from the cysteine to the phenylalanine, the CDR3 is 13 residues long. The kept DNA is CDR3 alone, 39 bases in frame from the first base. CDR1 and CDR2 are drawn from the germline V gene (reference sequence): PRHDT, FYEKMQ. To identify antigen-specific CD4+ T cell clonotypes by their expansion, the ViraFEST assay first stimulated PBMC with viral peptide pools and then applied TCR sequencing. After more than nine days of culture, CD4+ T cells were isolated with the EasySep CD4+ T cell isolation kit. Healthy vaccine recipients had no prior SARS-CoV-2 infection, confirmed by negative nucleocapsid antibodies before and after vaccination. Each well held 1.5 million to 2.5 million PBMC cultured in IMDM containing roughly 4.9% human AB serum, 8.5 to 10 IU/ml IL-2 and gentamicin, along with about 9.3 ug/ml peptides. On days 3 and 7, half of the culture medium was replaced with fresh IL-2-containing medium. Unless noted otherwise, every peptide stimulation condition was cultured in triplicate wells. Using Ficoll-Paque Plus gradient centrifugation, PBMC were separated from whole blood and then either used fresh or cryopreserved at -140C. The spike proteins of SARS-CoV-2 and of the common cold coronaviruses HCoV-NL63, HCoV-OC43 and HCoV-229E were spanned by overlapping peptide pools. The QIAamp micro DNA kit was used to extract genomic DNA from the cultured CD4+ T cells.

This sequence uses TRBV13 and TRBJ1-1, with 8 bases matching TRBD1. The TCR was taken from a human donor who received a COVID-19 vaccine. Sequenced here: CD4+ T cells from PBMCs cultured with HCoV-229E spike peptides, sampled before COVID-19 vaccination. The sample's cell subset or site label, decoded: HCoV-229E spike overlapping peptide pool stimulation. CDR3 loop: CASSLLGDREAFF. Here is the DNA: TGTGCCAGCAGCTTACTAGGGGACAGGGAAGCTTTCTTT.